These 32 T cell receptor beta chains share one sample of origin, sequenced in a study of shared clonotypes between healthy human individuals. The method was immunoSEQ multiplex PCR; TCRdb's version includes in-frame clones alone and lacks a portion of them. The repertoire has some 2 million clones, roughly 95% of them found once; the top ten carry 0.13%. Material for sequencing was naive CD4+ T cells sorted from blood. Described subset: CD45RA+ positively selected. The receptors originated from a man aged 18 to 30 in good health.

The chain couples TRBV7-2 to TRBJ2-5; 7 bases align to TRBD2. The CDR3 has 15 residues. Germline V gives CDR1 SGHTA, CDR2 FQGNSA. Unmatched junction bases numbered 10, after V lost 5 bases and J lost 4 bases. The CDR3 DNA reads TGTGCCAGCAGCCCAACTAGCGAGGTTCGAGAGACCCAGTACTTC. Translated, it gives CASSPTSEVRETQYF.

V is TRBV13 and J is TRBJ2-5; 9 bases are a match to TRBD2. The trim removed 0 bases at V and 5 bases at J, leaving 4 bases unmatched. Per germline, CDR1 PRHDT and CDR2 FYEKMQ (reference sequence). The CDR3 totals 15 residues. CDR3 DNA: TGTGCCAGCAGCTTAGGGCGGGGGGGCCGTGAGACCCAGTACTTC. Its protein is CASSLGRGGRETQYF.

The chain employs TRBV5-1 and TRBJ1-1; weak D call: TRBD1 (6 bases). The CDR3 is 14 amino acids. CDR1 and CDR2 (germline): SGHRS, YFSETQ. Trimming took off 2 bases at V and 4 bases at J, with 12 bases between the two ends. CDR3 loop: CASSFEGGGTEAFF. CDR3 nucleotides: TGCGCCAGCAGCTTCGAAGGGGGAGGCACTGAAGCTTTCTTT.

V is TRBV28 and J is TRBJ2-7; a possible D gene is TRBD1 (5 bases). Germline lookup yields CDR1 MDHEN and CDR2 SYDVKM. This CDR3 is 14 amino acids long. The V gene lost 5 bases and the J gene lost 2 bases, with 13 bases spanning the gap. The CDR3 is CASSTRQSPYEQYF. For the CDR3, the DNA is TGTGCCAGCAGTACTCGACAGTCCCCCTACGAGCAGTACTTC.

The J gene is TRBJ1-6, the V gene TRBV30; 9 bases are a match to TRBD1. The trim removed 3 bases at V and 6 bases at J, leaving 0 bases unmatched. The CDR3 covers 13 residues. Germline-derived CDR1 and CDR2 are GTSNPN and SVGIG (reference sequence). CDR3 amino acids: CAWRDRGNSPLHF. In DNA form, the CDR3 reads TGTGCCTGGAGGGACAGGGGTAATTCACCCCTCCACTTT.

The gene calls are TRBV7-2 and TRBJ1-4, with TRBD1 identical over 8 bases. Germline V lookup: CDR1 SGHTA, CDR2 FQGNSA. Unmatched junction bases numbered 4, after V lost 1 base and J lost 3 bases. There are 16 residues in the CDR3. CDR3 in amino acids: CASSLVTGASNEKLFF. The CDR3 DNA reads as TGTGCCAGCAGCTTAGTGACAGGGGCGTCTAATGAAAAACTGTTTTTT.

This clone was seen once. The chain recombines TRBV7-8 with TRBJ2-3; D gene ambiguous. The V end lost 3 bases, the J end lost 0 bases, and 4 bases lay between the germline ends. Per the germline V gene, CDR1 is SGHVS and CDR2 is FQNEAQ. The CDR3 is 13 residues long. The CDR3 is CASSFWSTDTQYF. CDR3 bases: TGTGCCAGCAGCTTCTGGAGCACAGATACGCAGTATTTT.

Here the CDR3 DNA reads TGCAGTGCTAGCATCAGAGACGAGCAGTACTTC. Its translation: CSASIRDEQYF. The V and J genes are TRBV20-1 and TRBJ2-7; D uncertain. Germline V CDR1 and CDR2: DFQATT, SNEGSKA (reference sequence). This CDR3 region has 11 residues. With 3 bases removed from V and 5 bases from J, the gap between germline ends came to 8 bases.

The chain links TRBV5-1 to TRBJ1-4; D might be TRBD1 (5 bases). The germline V gene has CDR1 SGHRS and CDR2 YFSETQ. The V end lost 0 bases, the J end lost 1 base, and 10 bases lay between the germline ends. CDR3 length: 16 residues. The DNA for the CDR3 is TGCGCCAGCAGCTTGGGGGGCGCGGTAACTAATGAAAAACTGTTTTTT. Its protein product is CASSLGGAVTNEKLFF.

This clone showed up just once. J is TRBJ2-3 and V is TRBV5-1; a weak D match, TRBD2 (5 bases). Trimming removed 4 bases at V and 1 base at J, with 13 bases between. Germline V gene sequence: CDR1 SGHRS, CDR2 YFSETQ. The CDR3 extends over 15 amino acids. CDR3 loop: CASSNSGDRTDTQYF. DNA of the CDR3: TGCGCCAGCAGCAACAGCGGAGACCGCACAGATACGCAGTATTTT.

This clone was counted once. This rearrangement joins TRBV10-3 to TRBJ2-7, with 12 bases identical to TRBD2. Trimming cost V 9 bases and J 0 bases; bases outside gene matches: 6. CDR3 size: 15 residues. From germline, CDR1 is ENHRY and CDR2 SYGVKD. CDR3 sequence reads: CAIGLLAGGSYEQYF. The CDR3 DNA is TGTGCCATTGGACTACTAGCGGGAGGCTCCTACGAGCAGTACTTC.

The V gene is TRBV7-9, the J gene TRBJ2-3, with D possibly being TRBD2 (6 bases). Trimming shortened V by 5 bases and J by 2 bases, and 14 bases separated the two germline ends. Per germline, CDR1 SEHNR and CDR2 FQNEAQ (reference sequence). The CDR3 sequence is 15 residues long. CDR3 DNA: TGTGCCAGCAGCATTTACGGGGGAGCCACAGATACGCAGTATTTT. Translating gives CASSIYGGATDTQYF.

V and J are TRBV12-5 and TRBJ2-1; 11 nucleotides match TRBD2. CDR1 LGHNT and CDR2 FRNRAP come from the germline V gene. Trimming removed 3 bases from V and 15 bases from J; junction bases left unmatched: 13. The CDR3 totals 15 residues. The CDR3, as DNA: TGTGCTAGTGGTTTCCATAGCGGGAGGGCCGGTACTTGGTTCTTC. As protein: CASGFHSGRAGTWFF.

V usage is TRBV27 and J usage is TRBJ2-7; 9 bases line up with TRBD1. The CDR3 contains 13 residues. In germline, CDR1 is MNHEY, CDR2 SMNVEV (reference sequence). With V trimmed by 7 bases and J by 4 bases, 5 bases remained unmatched. The CDR3 DNA is TGTGCCAGCACCCCGGGACAGGGATACGAGCAGTACTTC. As protein: CASTPGQGYEQYF.

V usage is TRBV2 and J usage is TRBJ2-7; possibly TRBD2 for D (7 bases). V was trimmed by 3 bases and J by 3 bases, leaving 15 bases between them. Per germline, CDR1 SNHLY and CDR2 FYNNEI. The CDR3 is 15 residues long. The CDR3 here is CASSDLRGAYYEQYF. CDR3 bases: TGTGCCAGCAGTGATCTTCGGGGGGCTTACTACGAGCAGTACTTC.

CDR3 DNA: TGTGCTAGCGGGAGGGGGTTGAACACCGGGGAGCTGTTTTTT. Translating gives CASGRGLNTGELFF. The chain carries TRBV12-5 and TRBJ2-2; 8 positions match TRBD2. Germline V gene data show CDR1 as LGHNT and CDR2 as FRNRAP. The CDR3 sequence is 14 residues long. The junction had 4 bases not matched to a gene; V was cut back by 9 bases and J by 1 base.

Of note for this clone: A much larger clone differs by one base, so this may be a read error. The same CDR3 can be traced to other DNA sequences in this sample. The V gene is TRBV27, the J gene TRBJ2-7, with D unresolved. V lost 4 bases, J lost 3 bases, and 4 bases lay in between. This CDR3 is 11 amino acids long. Germline values: CDR1 MNHEY, CDR2 SMNVEV (reference sequence). The DNA of the CDR3 is TGTGCCAGCAGTTCAAACTACGAGCAGTACTTC. Translated: CASSSNYEQYF.

V is TRBV6-5 and J is TRBJ1-1; possibly TRBD1 for D (5 bases). Trimming took off 6 bases at V and 8 bases at J, with 16 bases between the two ends. Germline assignment: CDR1 MNHEY and CDR2 SVGAGI. This CDR3 contains 13 residues. The CDR3 is CASSHSSEGEAFF. The CDR3 coding sequence is TGTGCCAGCAGCCACTCATCTGAGGGGGAAGCTTTCTTT.

As regards this clone: Distinct nucleotide sequences in the sample also encode this CDR3. This chain uses TRBV2 with TRBJ2-2; D is possibly TRBD1 or TRBD2 (5 bases each). CDR1 SNHLY and CDR2 FYNNEI come from the germline V gene. The CDR3 has 13 residues. Trimming left V 4 bases short and J 2 bases short, with 5 bases between. CDR3 in amino acids: CASSGDNTGELFF. As DNA, the CDR3 is TGTGCCAGCAGTGGGGACAACACCGGGGAGCTGTTTTTT.

The chain has TRBV10-3 and TRBJ1-4, with 10 bases lining up with TRBD1. The length of the CDR3 is 13 residues. CDR1 and CDR2 (germline): ENHRY, SYGVKD. V trimming: 8 bases; J trimming: 8 bases; junction bases outside the gene matches: 5. The CDR3 loop is CAIGGQGSEKLFF. In DNA, the CDR3 is TGTGCCATCGGGGGACAGGGGAGCGAAAAACTGTTTTTT.

The rearrangement joins TRBV5-4 to TRBJ2-7, with 10 nucleotides matching TRBD2. This CDR3 has 16 amino acids. J was trimmed by 5 bases and V by 4 bases; bases with no gene match: 12. CDR1 SGHNT and CDR2 YYREEE come from the germline V gene (reference sequence). CDR3 nucleotide sequence: TGTGCCAGCAGCACCGCACTAGCGGGAAATGACAACGAGCAGTACTTC. It is translated as CASSTALAGNDNEQYF.

This sequence joins TRBV2 and TRBJ2-5, with 9 bases lining up with TRBD1. This CDR3 comprises 16 residues. In germline, CDR1 is SNHLY, CDR2 FYNNEI. J was trimmed by 1 base and V by 7 bases; bases with no gene match: 10. CDR3 sequence reads: CASTIPGQGTQETQYF. The CDR3 DNA reads TGTGCCAGCACCATCCCGGGACAGGGCACCCAAGAGACCCAGTACTTC.

With regard to this clone: Other DNA sequences of this sample code for an identical CDR3. J is TRBJ1-5 and V is TRBV18; a possible D gene is TRBD1 (6 bases). Germline V gene sequence: CDR1 KGHSH, CDR2 LQKENI. V was pared by 6 bases and J by 7 bases, with 13 bases between. This CDR3 is 13 amino acids long. CDR3 sequence: CASSPGGEQPQHF. As DNA, the CDR3 is TGTGCCAGCTCCCCGGGGGGCGAACAGCCCCAGCATTTT.

CDR3 nucleotide sequence: TGTGCCAGCAGTTATGGGACAGGGAATAATGAGCAGTTCTTC. Encoded protein: CASSYGTGNNEQFF. The chain couples TRBV6-6 to TRBJ2-1; 9 bases agree with TRBD1. CDR3 size: 14 residues. Unmatched junction bases numbered 4, after V lost 3 bases and J lost 7 bases. From germline, CDR1 is MNHNY and CDR2 SVGAGI (reference sequence).

This chain joins TRBV9 and TRBJ2-3; 9 positions match TRBD2. The CDR3 has 17 amino acids. V lost 0 bases to trimming and J lost 1 base; unmatched junction nucleotides: 6. The germline V gene has CDR1 SGDLS and CDR2 YYNGEE. In DNA, the CDR3 is TGTGCCAGCAGCGTAGGAGCTAGCGGGACAGGCACAGATACGCAGTATTTT. It codes for CASSVGASGTGTDTQYF.

This chain links TRBV18 with TRBJ1-1, with 7 positions matching TRBD1. Germline CDR1 and CDR2: KGHSH and LQKENI. The CDR3 has 14 amino acids. The trim removed 5 bases at V and 1 base at J, leaving 4 bases unmatched. The CDR3 sequence is CASSSTGSNTEAFF. The CDR3 coding sequence is TGTGCCAGCTCATCGACAGGGTCGAACACTGAAGCTTTCTTT. The whole variable domain, filled in from reference TRBV18 and TRBJ1-1, reads NAGVMQNPRHLVRRRGQEARLRCSPMKGHSHVYWYRQLPEEGLKFMVYLQKENIIDESGMPKERFSAEFPKEGPSILRIQQVVRGDSAAYFCASSSTGSNTEAFFGQGTRLTVV.

The chain combines TRBV30 with TRBJ2-7; unclear D gene. V was clipped by 0 bases and J by 3 bases, with 9 bases between them. The CDR3 loop spans 13 amino acids. Germline V gene lookup returns CDR1 GTSNPN and CDR2 SVGIG (reference sequence). The CDR3 sequence: CAWSVRLDYEQYF. Written as DNA, the CDR3 is TGTGCCTGGAGTGTACGTCTGGACTACGAGCAGTACTTC.

The J gene is TRBJ2-5, the V gene TRBV4-3; 8 bases agree with TRBD1. Gene TRBJ2-7 matches the end of the DNA better, so the J call may be wrong. Germline V gives CDR1 LGHNA, CDR2 YSLEER. The CDR3 totals 14 residues. CDR3 sequence: CASSQKDRASEQYF. CDR3 nucleotides: TGCGCCAGCAGCCAAAAGGACAGGGCTAGCGAGCAGTACTTC.

The CDR3 bases are TGTGCCAGCAGGCGGGACGGGGATTTCTATGAGCAGTTCTTC. It specifies CASRRDGDFYEQFF. This chain connects TRBV2 to TRBJ2-1, with D perhaps matching TRBD2 (6 bases). The CDR3 has 14 amino acids. V was pared by 6 bases and J by 8 bases, with 17 bases between. Germline-derived CDR1 and CDR2 are SNHLY and FYNNEI.

The table lists this clone with a count of one. The chain is built from TRBV28 and TRBJ1-2; 9 bases are a match to TRBD1. The CDR3 has 14 residues. J lost 4 bases, V lost 5 bases, and 5 bases had no gene match. Germline V gene lookup returns CDR1 MDHEN and CDR2 SYDVKM. The chain's CDR3 is CASSTGTGSYGYTF. CDR3 bases: TGTGCCAGCAGTACCGGGACAGGGTCCTATGGCTACACCTTC.

This clone was detected a few times. J is TRBJ2-3 and V is TRBV19; 8 bases map to TRBD1. Germline V lookup: CDR1 LNHDA, CDR2 SQIVND (reference sequence). Trimming cost V 4 bases and J 2 bases; bases outside gene matches: 2. The CDR3 consists of 14 residues. The CDR3 sequence: CASSTGGITDTQYF. CDR3 DNA sequence: TGTGCCAGTAGTACAGGGGGCATCACAGATACGCAGTATTTT.

V gene TRBV5-1 combines with J gene TRBJ2-5; 10 bases are shared with TRBD1. Germline CDR1 and CDR2: SGHRS and YFSETQ. This CDR3 is built from 16 residues. V was pared by 4 bases and J by 5 bases, with 11 bases of the junction left unmatched. The CDR3 is CASSAGQGQGLETQYF. The CDR3 DNA is TGCGCCAGCAGCGCGGGACAGGGACAGGGGCTGGAGACCCAGTACTTC.